A single TCR beta chain is shown here with its context. Its antigen remains unidentified. There are no base qualities to consult, and no much larger clone falls within one base. The time point label, read with the paper, signifies: longitudinal time-point 3. Unsorted PBMC libraries were generated from 2 million PBMCs stored in RNAlater at -80 °C until RNA extraction. Peripheral blood underwent Ficoll-Hypaque density gradient centrifugation to isolate PBMCs, which were then cryopreserved in liquid nitrogen. CDR1 and CDR2, looked up from the germline V gene, are ENHRY and SYGVKD. The germline ends are 18 bases apart after V is trimmed by 6 bases and J by 0 bases. The cysteine opens and the phenylalanine closes a CDR3 of 17 amino acids. Here the CDR3 DNA is all that survives: 51 bases in frame from base 1. This entry belongs to a study of neurological immune-mediated disorders (dated by TCRdb to the late 2010s). Some background on the complete study: Using UMI-based sequencing, the study compared peripheral blood TCR-beta repertoires from patients with HTLV-I-associated myelopathy (HAM/TSP), patients with multiple sclerosis, and healthy controls. Longitudinal HAM/TSP donors and healthy donors each had 3 time-points at intervals of about 3-45 months. The cohort was made up of about 65 subjects, consisting of around 14 HAM/TSP patients, some 34 multiple sclerosis patients and about 20 healthy controls. Alongside PBMC samples, the set of around 99 TCR-beta libraries contained longitudinal samples, technical triplicates, and paired CD4+ and CD8+ T-cell subsets that had been sorted.

To synthesize cDNA, template-switch 5'RACE was performed with a primer carrying a 10-nucleotide random unique molecular identifier so that each TCR transcript was tagged. Every sequencing run covered 15-18 subjects and yielded more than 180 million TCR-beta sequences. The RNeasy kit was used for extraction of total RNA. Using the KAPA Real-time Library Amplification kit, TCR-beta VDJ regions were amplified with primers for the TCR constant region and the 5'RACE anchor. A first PCR added sample indexes and Illumina adaptors, and a second PCR then raised library yield. After Ampure bead purification, the roughly 650 bp TCR product was size-selected on a 2% E-gel SizeSelection system. Before pooling, library quality was checked on a Bioanalyzer, concentration was measured with Qubit, and libraries were quantified with the Kapa Library Quantification kit. An Illumina HiSeq 2500 was used to sequence the libraries paired-end at 2 x 150 bp. To increase sequence diversity, roughly 24-32% phiX was spiked into each library pool. Turning to the authors' computational methods: Quality-filtered reads were processed with the UMI-based MiGEC pipeline, and over 90% of raw TCR sequences were removed by the MiGEC pipeline during error correction. VDJ genes were aligned to IMGT germline references, and clonotypes were defined by unique CDR3 amino acid sequence plus V-J genes. Clonal expansion, Shannon diversity and CDR3 relatedness were evaluated with VDJtools (CalcPairwiseDistances, ClusterSamples), while phylogenetic trees were built in CLCbio workbench. Using coefficient-of-variation modelling across technical triplicates, the study counted a clone as expanded if it had at least 8 unique UMIs. The public reads were reanalyzed by TCRdb: fastp trimming at Q25, MiXCR alignment, in-frame beta chains only. Identical CDR3 protein sequences are pooled into one entry, listed with their most common genes and DNA. The V and J calls and clone size come from TCRdb's table, not from the authors' own analysis. Recorded for this sample are approximately 100,000 distinct CDR3 sequences; approximately 10% of them occurred a single time. Of the sample, about 3% falls within the top ten clones.

Paper-wide results and their limitations: No identical CDR3 amino acid sequences were shared among expanded clones across subjects, suggesting private TCR-beta repertoires in all groups. TCR clonal expansion was highest in HAM/TSP patients and lowest in MS patients, with MS patients falling below even healthy controls.

The sample was PBMCs. The sequence is built from TRBV10-3 and TRBJ2-1; TRBD1 might be the D gene, on 7 matching bases. The clonotype comes from a female donor with HTLV-1-associated myelopathy (HAM/TSP). The DNA sequence is as follows: TGTGCCATCAGAGGCAGGGCAGGGGGACTCTCCTACAATGAGCAGTTCTTC. Its translation reads: CAIRGRAGGLSYNEQFF.